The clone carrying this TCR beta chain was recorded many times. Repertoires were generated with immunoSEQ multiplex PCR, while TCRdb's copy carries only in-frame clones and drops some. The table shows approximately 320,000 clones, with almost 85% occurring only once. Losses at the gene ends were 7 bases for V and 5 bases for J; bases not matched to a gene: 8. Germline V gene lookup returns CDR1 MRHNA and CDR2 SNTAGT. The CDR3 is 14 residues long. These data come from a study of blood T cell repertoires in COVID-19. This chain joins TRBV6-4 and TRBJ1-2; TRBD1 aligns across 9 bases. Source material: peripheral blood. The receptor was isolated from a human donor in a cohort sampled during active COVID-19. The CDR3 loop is CASIGTGSLYGYTF. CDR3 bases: TGTGCCAGCATTGGGACAGGGAGCCTTTATGGCTACACCTTC.